The clone carrying this T cell receptor beta chain was counted only a few times. This sample is part of a study of blood T cells in healthy people across ages. CDR1 is MNHNS and CDR2 is SASEGT in the germline V gene. This CDR3 spans 14 amino acids. Next came a second PCR, run for roughly 6 to 11 cycles, which used a sample-barcoded 5' primer along with a J-beta primer mix. TCRdb re-called the 5' RACE reads through MiXCR, storing one row per CDR3 protein. This repertoire shows about a million distinct CDR3 sequences, 45% to 60% found once; its top ten account for over 20%. The chain employs TRBV6-1 and TRBJ2-5; TRBD2 aligns across 7 bases. The J call could be wrong; TRBJ2-7 is a better fit for the DNA end. This receptor was obtained from an older woman in good health. Specimen: blood. The CDR3 coding sequence is TGTGCCAGCAGTGTGGCGGGAGAGGGGTACGAGCAGTACTTC. This encodes CASSVAGEGYEQYF.